The 21 T cell receptor beta chains below were found in one sample sequenced in a study of blood T cell repertoires in COVID-19. Measured with immunoSEQ multiplex PCR; TCRdb has only the in-frame clones, and not every one. The sample comprises about 120,000 clones, 87% of which are singletons, and just under 30% rests with the top ten. Source material: peripheral blood. All receptors come from a woman in her 70s with acute or convalescent COVID-19.

Concerning this clone: Other DNA sequences in this specimen translate into the identical CDR3. The chain has TRBV28 and TRBJ2-1; D is possibly TRBD1 (6 bases). Trimming shortened V by 3 bases and J by 2 bases, and 8 bases separated the two germline ends. Germline V lookup: CDR1 MDHEN, CDR2 SYDVKM. The CDR3 runs 14 residues. CDR3 region: CASSLRGTYNEQFF. Here the CDR3 DNA reads TGTGCCAGCAGTTTGAGGGGGACCTACAATGAGCAGTTCTTC. Full variable domain (missing parts from reference TRBV28 and TRBJ2-1): DVKVTQSSRYLVKRTGEKVFLECVQDMDHENMFWYRQDPGLGLRLIYFSYDVKMKEKGDIPEGYSVSREKKERFSLILESASTNQTSMYLCASSLRGTYNEQFFGPGTRLTVL.

This clone was seen a single time. The chain is built from TRBV2 and TRBJ1-2, with D possibly matching TRBD1 (6 bases). The V end lost 4 bases, the J end lost 0 bases, and 9 bases lay between the germline ends. This CDR3 comprises 14 residues. CDR1 and CDR2 (germline): SNHLY, FYNNEI. Here the CDR3 DNA reads TGTGCCAGCAGTGCAGGGGAGACTAACTATGGCTACACCTTC. Translation: CASSAGETNYGYTF.

The rearrangement joins TRBV7-2 to TRBJ2-7; D is possibly TRBD1 (6 bases). CDR1 and CDR2 from the germline V gene are SGHTA and FQGNSA. The CDR3 totals 13 residues. The V and J ends lost 5 bases and 2 bases respectively, with 10 bases between them. The CDR3 reads CASSPRGTYEQYF. The CDR3 DNA reads TGTGCCAGCAGCCCCAGGGGCACCTACGAGCAGTACTTC. The full variable domain, its missing parts supplied by reference TRBV7-2 and TRBJ2-7, is GAGVSQSPSNKVTEKGKDVELRCDPISGHTALYWYRQSLGQGLEFLIYFQGNSAPDKSGLPSDRFSAERTGGSVSTLTIQRTQQEDSAVYLCASSPRGTYEQYFGPGTRLTVT.

The chain links TRBV12-3 or TRBV12-4 to TRBJ1-1; no definite D call. CDR3 length: 13 residues. The V end was cut by 1 base, the J end by 5 bases, with 8 bases between. CDR3 in amino acids: CASSLVSGTEAFF. In nucleotides, the CDR3 is TGTGCCAGCAGTTTAGTATCAGGTACTGAAGCTTTCTTT.

The CDR3 bases are TGTGCCAGTAGTATGGGAGGTTCAGGGCAGCCCCAGCATTTT. This codes for CASSMGGSGQPQHF. V usage is TRBV19 and J usage is TRBJ1-5; possible D gene TRBD1, 5 bases. The CDR3 totals 14 residues. Germline CDR1 reads LNHDA; CDR2 reads SQIVND (reference sequence). Trimming cost V 3 bases and J 7 bases, with 13 bases left between them.

The V call is TRBV6-5, the J call TRBJ2-7, with D possibly matching TRBD2 (6 bases). The germline V and J ends were trimmed by 6 bases and 4 bases, with 19 bases remaining between them. The CDR3 spans 15 residues. CDR1 is MNHEY and CDR2 is SVGAGI in the germline V gene. The CDR3: CASSGEDIGSYEQYF. The CDR3 DNA reads as TGTGCCAGCAGCGGGGAGGACATCGGTTCGTACGAGCAGTACTTC.

The chain uses TRBV4-1 and TRBJ1-1; D not certain. Germline CDR1 and CDR2: MGHRA and YSYEKL. V gave up 1 base and J gave up 7 bases, with 13 bases separating them. The CDR3 totals 14 residues. The CDR3 DNA follows: TGCGCCAGCAGCCAAGTATTTCGGGGAAATGAAGCTTTCTTT. Protein sequence: CASSQVFRGNEAFF.

The rearrangement joins TRBV28 to TRBJ2-2; D remains ambiguous. Trimming shortened V by 1 base and J by 5 bases, and 17 bases separated the two germline ends. Germline-derived CDR1 and CDR2 are MDHEN and SYDVKM. The CDR3 loop spans 17 amino acids. This CDR3 reads CASSLLDLNRRTGELFF. The CDR3 DNA reads as TGTGCCAGCAGTTTATTAGACCTGAACCGGCGGACCGGGGAGCTGTTTTTT.

This clone was counted once. J is TRBJ2-7 and V is TRBV7-9; 7 bases align to TRBD1. With 4 bases clipped from V and 2 bases from J, the junction kept 5 bases outside the gene matches. This CDR3 comprises 14 residues. Germline CDR1 and CDR2: SEHNR and FQNEAQ (reference sequence). The CDR3 region has the DNA TGTGCCAGCAGCTCCTCGGGACAGACCTACGAGCAGTACTTC. The encoded protein is CASSSSGQTYEQYF.

This CDR3 is CASSLQGSGADTQYF. In DNA form, the CDR3 reads TGCGCCAGCAGCTTGCAGGGTAGCGGGGCAGATACGCAGTATTTT. This chain uses TRBV5-1 with TRBJ2-3, with 8 bases fitting TRBD2. This CDR3 has 15 residues. Trimming removed 1 base from V and 4 bases from J; junction bases left unmatched: 5. The germline CDR1 and CDR2 sequences are SGHRS and YFSETQ.

The V gene is TRBV4-1, the J gene TRBJ1-3; 9 bases fit TRBD1. This CDR3 is built from 18 residues. The J segment lost 6 bases and the V segment lost 0 bases, leaving 12 bases of the junction unmatched. In germline, CDR1 is MGHRA, CDR2 YSYEKL. CDR3 amino acids: CASSQEGRGQGLQNTIYF. The DNA of the CDR3 is TGCGCCAGCAGCCAAGAGGGTCGGGGACAGGGCCTCCAAAACACCATATATTTT.

The J gene is TRBJ1-4, the V gene TRBV7-6; 9 nucleotides align to TRBD1. Looked up from germline, CDR1 is SGHVS and CDR2 is FNYEAQ. The CDR3 covers 14 residues. Trimming at V came to 1 base and at J to 8 bases, leaving 2 bases not matched to a gene. Here the CDR3 DNA reads TGTGCCAGCAGCTTAGGGACAGGGGAGGAAAAACTGTTTTTT. Its protein is CASSLGTGEEKLFF.

The gene calls are TRBV9 and TRBJ2-3; 7 bases match TRBD2. This CDR3 contains 15 residues. Trimming at V came to 5 bases and at J to 2 bases, leaving 8 bases not matched to a gene. Looked up from germline, CDR1 is SGDLS and CDR2 is YYNGEE. CDR3 region: CASSFASGYTDTQYF. As DNA, the CDR3 is TGTGCCAGCAGTTTCGCTAGCGGATACACAGATACGCAGTATTTT.

CDR3 protein: CASSPGQGRDGQYF. CDR3 sequence (DNA): TGTGCCAGCAGTCCGGGACAGGGGAGGGACGGGCAGTACTTC. The V and J genes are TRBV6-5 and TRBJ2-7; 10 bases are a match to TRBD1. The CDR3 extends over 14 amino acids. V lost 5 bases to trimming and J lost 9 bases; unmatched junction nucleotides: 10. Germline CDR1 and CDR2: MNHEY and SVGAGI.

The chain joins TRBV7-8 to TRBJ1-5; D unresolved. This CDR3 has 15 amino acids. CDR1 SGHVS and CDR2 FQNEAQ come from the germline V gene. V lost 2 bases and J 3 bases, leaving 11 bases between the germline ends. CDR3 sequence: CASSLRLLPNQPQHF. CDR3 DNA sequence: TGTGCCAGCAGCTTACGGTTACTTCCCAATCAGCCCCAGCATTTT.

The gene calls are TRBV7-3 and TRBJ2-3, with 8 bases fitting TRBD1. Germline CDR1 is SGHTA and CDR2 is FQGTGA. Trimming removed 1 base from V and 8 bases from J; junction bases left unmatched: 14. CDR3 size: 17 residues. Written as DNA, the CDR3 is TGTGCCAGCAGCTTAAATAGTGCAGGGGGCTCCTTGGGTACGCAGTATTTT. It codes for CASSLNSAGGSLGTQYF.

The gene calls are TRBV11-3 and TRBJ1-1; 7 bases agree with TRBD1. This CDR3 is 13 amino acids long. The J segment lost 1 base and the V segment lost 6 bases, leaving 2 bases of the junction unmatched. Germline CDR1 SGHNT, CDR2 YENEEA. The CDR3 loop reads CASSRQGNTEAFF. CDR3 nucleotides: TGTGCCAGCAGTAGACAGGGGAACACTGAAGCTTTCTTT.

V usage is TRBV5-4 and J usage is TRBJ2-3, with 7 bases identical to TRBD1. Trimming at V came to 3 bases and at J to 2 bases, leaving 3 bases not matched to a gene. The CDR3 runs 14 residues. CDR1 is SGHNT, CDR2 YYREEE, per germline (reference sequence). Written as DNA, the CDR3 is TGTGCCAGCAGCTCACAGGGGTACACAGATACGCAGTATTTT. It codes for CASSSQGYTDTQYF.

A few counts support this clone. In nucleotides, the CDR3 is TGTGCCAGCAGCTCGCCCCGGGGCTACACCTTC. It specifies CASSSPRGYTF. The rearrangement links TRBV11-1 to TRBJ1-2; D not resolved. The CDR3 loop spans 11 amino acids. Germline assignment: CDR1 SGHAT and CDR2 FQDESV (reference sequence). The ends were cut back, 4 bases at V and 8 bases at J, with 8 bases in the middle. Variable domain in full (rest from reference TRBV11-1 and TRBJ1-2): EAEVAQSPRYKITEKSQAVAFWCDPISGHATLYWYRQILGQGPELLVQFQDESVVDDSQLPKDRFSAERLKGVDSTLKIQPAELGDSAMYLCASSSPRGYTFGSGTRLTVV.

The chain employs TRBV19 and TRBJ2-5, with 8 positions matching TRBD2. CDR3 length: 14 amino acids. Trimming removed 7 bases from V and 5 bases from J; junction bases left unmatched: 9. The germline CDR1 and CDR2 sequences are LNHDA and SQIVND (reference sequence). This CDR3 reads CASTSSGGRETQYF. CDR3 DNA sequence: TGTGCCAGTACTTCGAGCGGGGGAAGGGAGACCCAGTACTTC.

This clone was observed a single time. The chain employs TRBV10-3 and TRBJ1-1; D is perhaps TRBD1 (5 bases). Trimming pared 6 bases from V and 2 bases from J, leaving 13 bases between. Looked up from germline, CDR1 is ENHRY and CDR2 is SYGVKD. This CDR3 region has 14 residues. CDR3 sequence (DNA): TGTGCCATCAGATCGACAGAAGACAACACTGAAGCTTTCTTT. Its protein is CAIRSTEDNTEAFF.